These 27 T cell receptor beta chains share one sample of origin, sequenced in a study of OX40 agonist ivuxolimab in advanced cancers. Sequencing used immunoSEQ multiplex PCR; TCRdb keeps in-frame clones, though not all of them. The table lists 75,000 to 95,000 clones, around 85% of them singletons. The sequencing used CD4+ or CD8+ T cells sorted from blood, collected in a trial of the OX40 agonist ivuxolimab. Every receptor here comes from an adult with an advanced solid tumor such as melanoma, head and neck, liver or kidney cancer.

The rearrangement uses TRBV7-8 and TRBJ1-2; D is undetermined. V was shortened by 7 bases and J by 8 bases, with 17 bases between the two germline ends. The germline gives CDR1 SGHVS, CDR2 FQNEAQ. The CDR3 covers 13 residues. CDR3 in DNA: TGTGCCAGCACCCCCCCTTTTACCGGGGGCTACACCTTC. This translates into CASTPPFTGGYTF.

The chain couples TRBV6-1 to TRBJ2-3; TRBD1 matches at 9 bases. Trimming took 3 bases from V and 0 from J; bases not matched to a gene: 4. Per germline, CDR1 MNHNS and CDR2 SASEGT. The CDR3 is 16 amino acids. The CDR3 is CASSDVGQGSTDTQYF. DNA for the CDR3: TGTGCCAGCAGTGATGTTGGACAGGGGAGCACAGATACGCAGTATTTT.

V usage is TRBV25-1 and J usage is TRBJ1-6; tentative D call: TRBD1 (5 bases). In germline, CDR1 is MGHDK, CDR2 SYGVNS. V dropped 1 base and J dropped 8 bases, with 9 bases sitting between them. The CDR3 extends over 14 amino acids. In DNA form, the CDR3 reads TGTGCCAGCAGTGAATCGGCAGGGTATTCACCCCTCCACTTT. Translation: CASSESAGYSPLHF. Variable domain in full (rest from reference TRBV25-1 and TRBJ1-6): EADIYQTPRYLVIGTGKKITLECSQTMGHDKMYWYQQDPGMELHLIHYSYGVNSTEKGDLSSESTVSRIRTEHFPLTLESARPSHTSQYLCASSESAGYSPLHFGNGTRLTVT.

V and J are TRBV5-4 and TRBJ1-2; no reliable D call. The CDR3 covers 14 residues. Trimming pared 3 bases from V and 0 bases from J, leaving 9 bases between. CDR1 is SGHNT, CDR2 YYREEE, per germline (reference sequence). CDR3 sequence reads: CASSSGRSNYGYTF. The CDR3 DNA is TGTGCCAGCAGCTCTGGACGGTCTAACTATGGCTACACCTTC.

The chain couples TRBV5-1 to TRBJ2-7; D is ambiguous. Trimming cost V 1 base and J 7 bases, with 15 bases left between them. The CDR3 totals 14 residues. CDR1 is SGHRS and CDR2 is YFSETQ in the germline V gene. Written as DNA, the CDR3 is TGCGCCAGCAGCTTGTCCGAAGCCGTGGATGAGCAGTACTTC. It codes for CASSLSEAVDEQYF.

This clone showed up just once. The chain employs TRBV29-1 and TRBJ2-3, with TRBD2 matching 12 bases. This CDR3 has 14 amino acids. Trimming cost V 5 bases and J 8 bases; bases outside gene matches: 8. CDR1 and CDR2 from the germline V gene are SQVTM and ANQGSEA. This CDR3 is CSVRRLAGAGTQYF. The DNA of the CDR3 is TGCAGCGTTCGTCGACTAGCGGGAGCGGGTACGCAGTATTTT.

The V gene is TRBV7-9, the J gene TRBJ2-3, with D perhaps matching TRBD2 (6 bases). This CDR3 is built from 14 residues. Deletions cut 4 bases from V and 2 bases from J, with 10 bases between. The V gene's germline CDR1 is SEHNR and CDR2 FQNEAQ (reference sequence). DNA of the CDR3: TGTGCCAGCAGCTCCCGGACTACCACAGATACGCAGTATTTT. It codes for CASSSRTTTDTQYF.

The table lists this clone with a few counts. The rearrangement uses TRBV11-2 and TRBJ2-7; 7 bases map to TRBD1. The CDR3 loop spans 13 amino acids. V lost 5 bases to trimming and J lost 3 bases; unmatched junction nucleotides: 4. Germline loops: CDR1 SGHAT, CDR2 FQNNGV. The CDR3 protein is CASSTGQFYEQYF. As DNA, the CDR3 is TGTGCCAGCAGCACGGGACAGTTCTACGAGCAGTACTTC.

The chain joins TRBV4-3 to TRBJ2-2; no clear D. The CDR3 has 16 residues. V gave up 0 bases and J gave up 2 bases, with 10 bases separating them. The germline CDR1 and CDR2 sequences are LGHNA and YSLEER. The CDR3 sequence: CASSQESRRNTGELFF. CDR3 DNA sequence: TGCGCCAGCAGCCAAGAATCGAGGAGAAACACCGGGGAGCTGTTTTTT.

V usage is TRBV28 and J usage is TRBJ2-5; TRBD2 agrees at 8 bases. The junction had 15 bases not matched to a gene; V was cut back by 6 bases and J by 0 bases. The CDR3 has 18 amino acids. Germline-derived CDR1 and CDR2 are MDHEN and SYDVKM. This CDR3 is CASSLAPRASGYQETQYF. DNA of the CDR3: TGTGCCAGCAGCCTGGCGCCTAGGGCTAGCGGGTACCAAGAGACCCAGTACTTC.

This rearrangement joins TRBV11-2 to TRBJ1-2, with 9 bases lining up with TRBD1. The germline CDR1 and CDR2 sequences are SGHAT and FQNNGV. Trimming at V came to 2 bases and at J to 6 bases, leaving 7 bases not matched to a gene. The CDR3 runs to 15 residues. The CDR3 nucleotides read TGTGCCAGCAGCTTAAGCGGGGACAGGGTAGATGGCTACACCTTC. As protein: CASSLSGDRVDGYTF.

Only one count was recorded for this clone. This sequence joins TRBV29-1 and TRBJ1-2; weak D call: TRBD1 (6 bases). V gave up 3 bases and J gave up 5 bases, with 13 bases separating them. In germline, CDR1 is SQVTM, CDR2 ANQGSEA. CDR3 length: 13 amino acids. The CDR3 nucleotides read TGCAGCGTTGATAACAGGGAGTTTTATGGCTACACCTTC. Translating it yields CSVDNREFYGYTF.

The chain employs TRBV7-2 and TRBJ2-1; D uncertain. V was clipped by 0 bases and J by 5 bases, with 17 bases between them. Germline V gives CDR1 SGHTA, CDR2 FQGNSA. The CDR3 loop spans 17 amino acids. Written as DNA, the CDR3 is TGTGCCAGCAGCTTAGCGCTGACCGGCTTTTCCCACAATGAGCAGTTCTTC. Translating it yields CASSLALTGFSHNEQFF.

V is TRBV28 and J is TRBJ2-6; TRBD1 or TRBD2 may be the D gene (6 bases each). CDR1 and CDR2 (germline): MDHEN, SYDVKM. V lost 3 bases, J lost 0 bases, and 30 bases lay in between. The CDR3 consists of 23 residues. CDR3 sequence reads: CASSFQYHDNWRDTGSGANVLTF. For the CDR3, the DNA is TGTGCCAGCAGTTTTCAATATCACGATAACTGGCGGGACACGGGCTCTGGGGCCAACGTCCTGACTTTC.

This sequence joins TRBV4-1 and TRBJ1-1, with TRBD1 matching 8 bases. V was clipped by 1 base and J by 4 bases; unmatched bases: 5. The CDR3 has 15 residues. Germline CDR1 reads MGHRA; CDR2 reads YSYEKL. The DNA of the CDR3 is TGCGCCAGCAGCCAAGCCGGACAGGGAGGCACTGAAGCTTTCTTT. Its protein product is CASSQAGQGGTEAFF.

The chain's CDR3 is CASSLIDRPTYNEQFF. In nucleotides, the CDR3 is TGTGCCAGCAGCTTAATTGACAGGCCAACCTACAATGAGCAGTTCTTC. The J gene is TRBJ2-1, the V gene TRBV5-4; possibly TRBD1 for D (6 bases). The CDR3 consists of 16 residues. V was trimmed by 2 bases and J by 2 bases, leaving 14 bases between them. Germline-derived CDR1 and CDR2 are SGHNT and YYREEE (reference sequence).

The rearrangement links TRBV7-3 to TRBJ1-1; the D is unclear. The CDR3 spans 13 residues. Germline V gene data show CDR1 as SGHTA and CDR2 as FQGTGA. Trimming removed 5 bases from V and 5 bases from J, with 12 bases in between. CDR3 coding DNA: TGTGCCAGCAGCGCCGGTGATGATACTGAAGCTTTCTTT. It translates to CASSAGDDTEAFF.

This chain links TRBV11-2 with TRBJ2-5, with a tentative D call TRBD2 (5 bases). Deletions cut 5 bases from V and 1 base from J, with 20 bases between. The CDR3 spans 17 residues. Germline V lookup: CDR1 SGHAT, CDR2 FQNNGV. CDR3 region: CASSPLGGSGGQETQYF. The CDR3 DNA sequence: TGTGCCAGCAGCCCCCTGGGCGGGTCAGGAGGCCAAGAGACCCAGTACTTC.

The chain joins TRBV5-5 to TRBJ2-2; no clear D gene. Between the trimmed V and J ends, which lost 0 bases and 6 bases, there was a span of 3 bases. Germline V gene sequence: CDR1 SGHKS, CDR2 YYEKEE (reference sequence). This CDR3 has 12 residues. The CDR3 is CASSLAAGELFF. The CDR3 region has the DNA TGTGCCAGCAGCTTGGCAGCCGGGGAGCTGTTTTTT.

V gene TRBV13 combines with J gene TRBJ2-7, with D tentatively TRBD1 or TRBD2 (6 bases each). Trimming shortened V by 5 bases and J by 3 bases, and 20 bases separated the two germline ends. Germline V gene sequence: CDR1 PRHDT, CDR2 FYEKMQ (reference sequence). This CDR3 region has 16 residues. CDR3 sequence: CASSLLGLDSNYEQYF. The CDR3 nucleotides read TGTGCCAGCAGCCTCCTGGGACTGGACAGCAACTACGAGCAGTACTTC.

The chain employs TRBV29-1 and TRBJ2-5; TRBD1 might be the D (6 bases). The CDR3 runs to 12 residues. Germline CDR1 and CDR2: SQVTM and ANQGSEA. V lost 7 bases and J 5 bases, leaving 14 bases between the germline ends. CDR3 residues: CSDADSSETQYF. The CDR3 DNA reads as TGCAGCGATGCGGACAGCTCGGAGACCCAGTACTTC.

CDR3 in DNA: TGCGCCAGCAGCGGCGGACAAGTGAACACTGAAGCTTTCTTT. Protein: CASSGGQVNTEAFF. The chain employs TRBV5-1 and TRBJ1-1; perhaps TRBD1 as D (5 bases). The V and J ends lost 4 bases and 0 bases respectively, with 10 bases between them. Germline values: CDR1 SGHRS, CDR2 YFSETQ. The CDR3 has 14 amino acids.

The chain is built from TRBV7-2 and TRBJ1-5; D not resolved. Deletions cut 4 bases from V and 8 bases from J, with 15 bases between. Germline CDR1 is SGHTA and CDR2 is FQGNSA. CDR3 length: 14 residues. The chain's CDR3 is CASSSQVRAEPQHF. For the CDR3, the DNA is TGTGCCAGCAGCTCGCAGGTGAGGGCGGAGCCCCAGCATTTT.

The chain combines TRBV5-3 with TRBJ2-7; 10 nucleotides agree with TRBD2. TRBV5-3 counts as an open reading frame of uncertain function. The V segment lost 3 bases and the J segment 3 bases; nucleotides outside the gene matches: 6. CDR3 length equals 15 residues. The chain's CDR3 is CARSSLAGAIYEQYV. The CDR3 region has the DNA TGTGCCAGAAGCTCCCTAGCGGGGGCGATCTACGAGCAGTACGTC.

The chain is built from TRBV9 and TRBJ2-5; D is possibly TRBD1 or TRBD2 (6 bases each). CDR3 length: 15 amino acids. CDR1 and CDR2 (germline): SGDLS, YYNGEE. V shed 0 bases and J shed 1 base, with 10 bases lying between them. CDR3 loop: CASSVGGASQETQYF. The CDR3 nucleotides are TGTGCCAGCAGCGTAGGGGGGGCTAGCCAAGAGACCCAGTACTTC.

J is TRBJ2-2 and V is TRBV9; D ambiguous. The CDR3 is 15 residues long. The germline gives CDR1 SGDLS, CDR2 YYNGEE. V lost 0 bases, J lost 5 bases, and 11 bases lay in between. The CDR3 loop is CASSVAAVETGELFF. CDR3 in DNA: TGTGCCAGCAGCGTAGCTGCCGTGGAAACCGGGGAGCTGTTTTTT.

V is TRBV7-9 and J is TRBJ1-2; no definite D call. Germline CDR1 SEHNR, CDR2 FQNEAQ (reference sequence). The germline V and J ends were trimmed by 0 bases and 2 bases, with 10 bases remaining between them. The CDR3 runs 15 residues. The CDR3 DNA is TGTGCCAGCAGCTTAGCGCTTATAGGGAACTATGGCTACACCTTC. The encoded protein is CASSLALIGNYGYTF.